These 19 T cell receptor beta chains were sequenced from one sample in a study of OX40 agonist ivuxolimab in advanced cancers. Assay: immunoSEQ multiplex PCR; the TCRdb copy retains only in-frame clones and omits some. This repertoire shows almost 80,000 clones, just under 85% found once; its top ten account for approximately 25%. Material: CD4+ or CD8+ T cells sorted from blood, obtained in a trial of the OX40 agonist ivuxolimab. The source is an adult with an advanced solid tumor such as melanoma, head and neck, liver or kidney cancer.

The CDR3 is CASSEAKVQDDGEQYF. The CDR3 bases are TGTGCCAGCAGTGAAGCGAAAGTACAGGACGACGGAGAGCAGTACTTC. The genes are TRBV6-1 and TRBJ2-7; D is perhaps TRBD1 (5 bases). With 0 bases removed from V and 7 bases from J, the gap between germline ends came to 19 bases. Germline V CDR1 and CDR2: MNHNS, SASEGT. This CDR3 region has 16 residues.

The J gene is TRBJ1-4, the V gene TRBV6-1; D possibly corresponds to TRBD1 (5 bases). The germline V gene encodes CDR1 MNHNS and CDR2 SASEGT. CDR3 size: 14 residues. V was pared by 2 bases and J by 3 bases, with 7 bases between. This CDR3 is CASSEQGSNEKLFF. In DNA, the CDR3 is TGTGCCAGCAGTGAACAGGGTTCTAATGAAAAACTGTTTTTT.

The J gene is TRBJ2-3, the V gene TRBV5-1; D is possibly TRBD1 or TRBD2 (5 bases each). Trimming stripped 5 bases from V and 2 bases from J, with 12 bases between. The CDR3 has 14 amino acids. CDR1 is SGHRS, CDR2 YFSETQ, per germline. CDR3 loop: CASRTGTDTDTQYF. The DNA of the CDR3 is TGCGCCAGCAGGACCGGGACCGACACAGATACGCAGTATTTT. Complete variable domain (other parts from reference TRBV5-1 and TRBJ2-3): KAGVTQTPRYLIKTRGQQVTLSCSPISGHRSVSWYQQTPGQGLQFLFEYFSETQRNKGNFPGRFSGRQFSNSRSEMNVSTLELGDSALYLCASRTGTDTDTQYFGPGTRLTVL.

The J gene is TRBJ1-5, the V gene TRBV28; D is unresolved. The germline CDR1 and CDR2 sequences are MDHEN and SYDVKM. The ends were cut back, 5 bases at V and 6 bases at J, with 14 bases in the middle. The CDR3 is 14 amino acids. As DNA, the CDR3 is TGTGCCAGCAGTCACAGACTGGAAAGTCAGCCCCAGCATTTT. Translating it yields CASSHRLESQPQHF. Full variable domain (rest looked up from reference TRBV28 and TRBJ1-5): DVKVTQSSRYLVKRTGEKVFLECVQDMDHENMFWYRQDPGLGLRLIYFSYDVKMKEKGDIPEGYSVSREKKERFSLILESASTNQTSMYLCASSHRLESQPQHFGDGTRLSIL.

The chain employs TRBV5-4 and TRBJ2-1, with 11 bases aligning to TRBD1. Germline CDR1 reads SGHNT; CDR2 reads YYREEE (reference sequence). Trimming took 4 bases from V and 3 from J; bases not matched to a gene: 3. This CDR3 is 15 amino acids long. This CDR3 is CASSPGTGGYNEQFF. The CDR3 DNA is TGTGCCAGCAGCCCGGGGACAGGGGGCTACAATGAGCAGTTCTTC.

CDR3 nucleotides: TGCGCCAGCAGGGGTCACAGGGGCAGCGACGAGCAGTACTTC. Translation gives CASRGHRGSDEQYF. V is TRBV5-1 and J is TRBJ2-7; 7 bases are a match to TRBD1. With V trimmed by 5 bases and J by 5 bases, 10 bases remained unmatched. Germline CDR1 and CDR2: SGHRS and YFSETQ. The CDR3 is made up of 14 amino acids. Full variable domain (missing parts from reference TRBV5-1 and TRBJ2-7): KAGVTQTPRYLIKTRGQQVTLSCSPISGHRSVSWYQQTPGQGLQFLFEYFSETQRNKGNFPGRFSGRQFSNSRSEMNVSTLELGDSALYLCASRGHRGSDEQYFGPGTRLTVT.

This rearrangement joins TRBV29-1 to TRBJ2-3; 9 bases line up with TRBD2. V dropped 4 bases and J dropped 6; count of bases not matched to a gene: 14. The CDR3 runs 16 residues. Germline CDR1 SQVTM, CDR2 ANQGSEA. CDR3: CSVAGLREGDLDTQYF. For the CDR3, the DNA is TGCAGCGTTGCCGGTTTGCGGGAGGGCGATCTGGATACGCAGTATTTT.

The chain couples TRBV19 to TRBJ2-7; 10 bases align to TRBD1. The ends lost 3 bases at V and 6 bases at J; junction bases unmatched: 11. The CDR3 sequence is 16 residues long. The germline gives CDR1 LNHDA, CDR2 SQIVND (reference sequence). This chain's CDR3 is CASSIQDRGPWGEQYF. The CDR3 DNA reads TGTGCCAGTAGTATTCAAGACAGGGGGCCTTGGGGCGAGCAGTACTTC.

The rearrangement links TRBV5-1 to TRBJ1-2; D uncertain. Trimming cost V 4 bases and J 5 bases, with 15 bases left between them. Looked up from germline, CDR1 is SGHRS and CDR2 is YFSETQ. The CDR3 has 14 residues. The CDR3 reads CASSDLRLSYGYTF. The DNA for the CDR3 is TGCGCCAGCAGCGACCTAAGACTGAGTTATGGCTACACCTTC. The variable domain in full, completed from reference TRBV5-1 and TRBJ1-2, reads KAGVTQTPRYLIKTRGQQVTLSCSPISGHRSVSWYQQTPGQGLQFLFEYFSETQRNKGNFPGRFSGRQFSNSRSEMNVSTLELGDSALYLCASSDLRLSYGYTFGSGTRLTVV.

The rearrangement uses TRBV11-2 and TRBJ1-4; D gene ambiguous. Deletions cut 6 bases from V and 4 bases from J, with 12 bases between. This CDR3 has 14 residues. Germline V CDR1 and CDR2: SGHAT, FQNNGV. Here the CDR3 DNA reads TGTGCCAGCAGTGTGGGAGGAAATAATGAAAAACTGTTTTTT. Its protein product is CASSVGGNNEKLFF.

The chain couples TRBV19 to TRBJ2-7, with D unresolved. Germline assignment: CDR1 LNHDA and CDR2 SQIVND (reference sequence). Between the trimmed V and J ends, which lost 2 bases and 6 bases, there was a span of 5 bases. This CDR3 spans 11 amino acids. The CDR3 sequence is CASSISGEQYF. CDR3 DNA sequence: TGTGCCAGTAGTATATCAGGCGAGCAGTACTTC.

This chain connects TRBV28 to TRBJ2-7; tentatively, D is TRBD1 (6 bases). V lost 1 base, J lost 5 bases, and 15 bases lay in between. Germline CDR1 MDHEN, CDR2 SYDVKM. This CDR3 is built from 15 residues. The DNA for the CDR3 is TGTGCCAGCAGTTTATTGAACCCGAGGGGGAACGAGCAGTACTTC. It yields the protein CASSLLNPRGNEQYF.

V usage is TRBV7-9 and J usage is TRBJ2-3, with D uncertain. This CDR3 spans 14 amino acids. The ends were cut back, 0 bases at V and 3 bases at J, with 7 bases in the middle. The germline CDR1 and CDR2 sequences are SEHNR and FQNEAQ (reference sequence). DNA of the CDR3: TGTGCCAGCAGCTTAGCCATTGGGACAGATACGCAGTATTTT. Translation: CASSLAIGTDTQYF.

Remarks on this clone: Other DNA sequences from this sample encode an identical CDR3 as well. V is TRBV18 and J is TRBJ2-7; 12 bases are shared with TRBD2. Per germline, CDR1 KGHSH and CDR2 LQKENI. The CDR3 is made up of 15 amino acids. V was pared by 2 bases and J by 1 base, with 0 bases of the junction left unmatched. CDR3 region: CASSPGLAGSYEQYF. The CDR3 DNA is TGTGCCAGCTCACCAGGACTAGCGGGGTCCTACGAGCAGTACTTC.

The V gene is TRBV4-1, the J gene TRBJ1-2; 7 nucleotides align to TRBD1. Germline CDR1 and CDR2: MGHRA and YSYEKL. Losses at the gene ends were 2 bases for V and 4 bases for J; bases not matched to a gene: 13. The CDR3 covers 17 residues. In DNA form, the CDR3 reads TGCGCCAGCAGCCAACCCTTTGGGGAGGGGGCCAGCTATGGCTACACCTTC. As protein: CASSQPFGEGASYGYTF.

CDR3 in amino acids: CASTLRGGEPYEQYF. The CDR3 DNA reads as TGTGCCAGCACTCTCCGTGGGGGCGAACCCTACGAGCAGTACTTC. J is TRBJ2-7 and V is TRBV7-6; D may be TRBD1 (6 bases). The CDR3 contains 15 residues. V was shortened by 7 bases and J by 2 bases, with 18 bases between the two germline ends. CDR1 SGHVS and CDR2 FNYEAQ come from the germline V gene.

V and J are TRBV5-1 and TRBJ2-5, with TRBD1 matching over 9 bases. With V trimmed by 4 bases and J by 7 bases, 8 bases remained unmatched. CDR1 and CDR2 from the germline V gene are SGHRS and YFSETQ. There are 14 residues in the CDR3. CDR3 nucleotides: TGCGCCAGCAGCGCGGGACAGGGCCTGGGGACCCAGTACTTC. Translated: CASSAGQGLGTQYF.

The chain couples TRBV18 to TRBJ1-5; 7 nucleotides align to TRBD1. Germline-derived CDR1 and CDR2 are KGHSH and LQKENI. The V segment lost 2 bases and the J segment 7 bases; nucleotides outside the gene matches: 8. The CDR3 totals 15 residues. The CDR3: CASSPDRARGQPQHF. The CDR3 DNA is TGTGCCAGCTCACCAGACAGGGCGCGGGGGCAGCCCCAGCATTTT.

This chain uses TRBV5-4 with TRBJ2-7; 7 bases map to TRBD2. CDR3 length: 13 amino acids. CDR1 is SGHNT and CDR2 is YYREEE in the germline V gene (reference sequence). With 0 bases clipped from V and 5 bases from J, the junction kept 2 bases outside the gene matches. As DNA, the CDR3 is TGTGCCAGCAGCTTGGCAGGGAGGGACGAGCAGTACTTC. Translating gives CASSLAGRDEQYF. Looking up the rest from reference TRBV5-4 and TRBJ2-7 gives the full variable domain: ETGVTQSPTHLIKTRGQQVTLRCSSQSGHNTVSWYQQALGQGPQFIFQYYREEENGRGNFPPRFSGLQFPNYSSELNVNALELDDSALYLCASSLAGRDEQYFGPGTRLTVT.